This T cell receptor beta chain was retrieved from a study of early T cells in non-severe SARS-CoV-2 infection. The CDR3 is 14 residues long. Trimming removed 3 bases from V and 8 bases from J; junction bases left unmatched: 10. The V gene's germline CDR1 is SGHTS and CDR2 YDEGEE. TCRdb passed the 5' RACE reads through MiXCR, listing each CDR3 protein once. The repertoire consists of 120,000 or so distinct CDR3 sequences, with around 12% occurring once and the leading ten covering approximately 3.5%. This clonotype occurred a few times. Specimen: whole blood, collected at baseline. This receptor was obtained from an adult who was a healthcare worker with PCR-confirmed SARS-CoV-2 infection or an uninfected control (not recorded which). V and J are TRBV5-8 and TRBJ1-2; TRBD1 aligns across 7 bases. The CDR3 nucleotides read TGTGCCAGCAGCTCGGACAGGTGGGCAGGAGGCTACACCTTC. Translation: CASSSDRWAGGYTF.